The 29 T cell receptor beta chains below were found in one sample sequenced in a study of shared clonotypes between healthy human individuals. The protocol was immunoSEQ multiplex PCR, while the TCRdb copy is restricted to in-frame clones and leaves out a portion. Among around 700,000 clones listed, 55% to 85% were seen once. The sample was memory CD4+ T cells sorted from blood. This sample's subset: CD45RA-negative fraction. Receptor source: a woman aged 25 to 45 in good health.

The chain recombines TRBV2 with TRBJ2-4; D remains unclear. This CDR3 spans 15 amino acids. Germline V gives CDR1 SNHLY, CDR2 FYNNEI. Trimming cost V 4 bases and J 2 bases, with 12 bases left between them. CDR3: CASSASELTKNIQYF. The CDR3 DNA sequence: TGTGCCAGCAGTGCATCCGAATTAACCAAAAACATTCAGTACTTC.

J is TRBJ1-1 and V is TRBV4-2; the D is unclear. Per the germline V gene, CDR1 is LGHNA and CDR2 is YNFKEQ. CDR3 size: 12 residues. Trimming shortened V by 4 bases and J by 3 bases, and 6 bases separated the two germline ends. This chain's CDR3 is CASSRSDTEAFF. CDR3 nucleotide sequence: TGTGCCAGCAGCCGATCGGACACTGAAGCTTTCTTT.

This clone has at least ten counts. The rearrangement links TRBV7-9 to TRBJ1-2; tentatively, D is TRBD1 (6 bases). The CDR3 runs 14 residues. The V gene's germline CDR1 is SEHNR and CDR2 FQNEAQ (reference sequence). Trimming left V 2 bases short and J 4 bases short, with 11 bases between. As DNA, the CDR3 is TGTGCCAGCAGCTTATCCTCGGGGGCCTATGGCTACACCTTC. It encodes CASSLSSGAYGYTF.

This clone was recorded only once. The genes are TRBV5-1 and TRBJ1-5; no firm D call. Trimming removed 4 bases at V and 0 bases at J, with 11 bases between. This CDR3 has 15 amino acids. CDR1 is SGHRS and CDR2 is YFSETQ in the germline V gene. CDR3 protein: CASSPRHYSNQPQHF. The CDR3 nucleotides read TGCGCCAGCAGCCCCCGGCATTATAGCAATCAGCCCCAGCATTTT.

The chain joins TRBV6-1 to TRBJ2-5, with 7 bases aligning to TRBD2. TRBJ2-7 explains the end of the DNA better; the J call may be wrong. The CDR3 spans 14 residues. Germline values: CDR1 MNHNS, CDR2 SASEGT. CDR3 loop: CASIRERDRYEQYF. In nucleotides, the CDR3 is TGTGCCAGCATCCGCGAGCGGGATCGGTACGAGCAGTACTTC.

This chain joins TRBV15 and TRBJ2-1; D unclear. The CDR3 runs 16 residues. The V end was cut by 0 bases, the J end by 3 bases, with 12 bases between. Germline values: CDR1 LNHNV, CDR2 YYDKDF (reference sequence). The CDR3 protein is CATSRDLAEDYNEQFF. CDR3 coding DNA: TGTGCCACCAGCAGAGATCTTGCGGAAGACTACAATGAGCAGTTCTTC.

CDR3 bases: TGTGCCAGCAGCCTTTCGGGCAGGGGGCGCATGGACCAGCCCCAGCATTTT. This codes for CASSLSGRGRMDQPQHF. V gene TRBV28 combines with J gene TRBJ1-5, with 8 positions matching TRBD1. The CDR3 runs to 17 residues. Germline CDR1 reads MDHEN; CDR2 reads SYDVKM. J gave up 7 bases and V 6 bases, and 17 bases lay outside the gene matches.

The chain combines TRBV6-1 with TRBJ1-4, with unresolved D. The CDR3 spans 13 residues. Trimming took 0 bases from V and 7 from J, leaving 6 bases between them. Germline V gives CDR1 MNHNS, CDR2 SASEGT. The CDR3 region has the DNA TGTGCCAGCAGTGAAGCGCGGGTTGAAAAACTGTTTTTT. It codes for CASSEARVEKLFF.

DNA for the CDR3: TGTGCCAGCAGTTTTTGGAGTCTCACAGATACGCAGTATTTT. It codes for CASSFWSLTDTQYF. This rearrangement joins TRBV28 to TRBJ2-3; D call uncertain. CDR3 length equals 14 residues. Germline CDR1 MDHEN, CDR2 SYDVKM. V was trimmed by 3 bases and J by 2 bases, leaving 9 bases between them.

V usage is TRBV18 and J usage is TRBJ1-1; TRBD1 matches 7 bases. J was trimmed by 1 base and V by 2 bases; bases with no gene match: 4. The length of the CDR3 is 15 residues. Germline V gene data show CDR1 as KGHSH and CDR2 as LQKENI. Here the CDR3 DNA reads TGTGCCAGCTCACCAATGACAGGGCCGAACACTGAAGCTTTCTTT. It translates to CASSPMTGPNTEAFF.

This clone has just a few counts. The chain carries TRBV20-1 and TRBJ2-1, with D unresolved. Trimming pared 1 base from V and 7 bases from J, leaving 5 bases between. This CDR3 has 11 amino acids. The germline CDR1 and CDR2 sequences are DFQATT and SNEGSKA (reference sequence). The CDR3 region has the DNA TGCAGTGCTAGAGGGACGAATGAGCAGTTCTTC. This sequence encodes CSARGTNEQFF.

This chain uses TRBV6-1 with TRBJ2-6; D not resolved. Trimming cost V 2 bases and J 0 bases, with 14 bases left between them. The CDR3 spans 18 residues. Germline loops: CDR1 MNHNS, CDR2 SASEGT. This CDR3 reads CASSERSGLSSGANVLTF. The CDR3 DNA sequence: TGTGCCAGCAGTGAAAGATCGGGTCTCAGCTCTGGGGCCAACGTCCTGACTTTC.

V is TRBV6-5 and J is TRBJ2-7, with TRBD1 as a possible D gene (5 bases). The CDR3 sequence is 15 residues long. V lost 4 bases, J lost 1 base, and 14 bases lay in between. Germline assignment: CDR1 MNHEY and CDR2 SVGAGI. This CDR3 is CASSWRGRGSYEQYF. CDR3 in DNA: TGTGCCAGCAGTTGGAGAGGAAGGGGATCCTACGAGCAGTACTTC.

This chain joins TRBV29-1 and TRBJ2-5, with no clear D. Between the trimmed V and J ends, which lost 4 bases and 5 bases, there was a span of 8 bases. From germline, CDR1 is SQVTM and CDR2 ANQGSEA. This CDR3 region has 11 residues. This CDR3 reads CSVGVGETQYF. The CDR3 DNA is TGCAGCGTTGGCGTGGGGGAGACCCAGTACTTC.

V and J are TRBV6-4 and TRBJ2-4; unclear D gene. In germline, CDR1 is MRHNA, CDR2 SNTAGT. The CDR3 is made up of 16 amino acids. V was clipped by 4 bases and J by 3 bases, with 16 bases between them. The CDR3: CASSGPYTPGKNIQYF. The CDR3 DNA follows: TGTGCCAGCAGTGGGCCTTATACGCCGGGCAAAAACATTCAGTACTTC.

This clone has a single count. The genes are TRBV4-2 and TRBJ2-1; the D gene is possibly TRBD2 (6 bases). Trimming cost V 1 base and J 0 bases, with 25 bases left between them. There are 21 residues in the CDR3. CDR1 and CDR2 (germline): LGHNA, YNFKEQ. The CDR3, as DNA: TGTGCCAGCAGCCAAGGTTTCAGCGGGCTGGTGGATCCCCACTCCTACAATGAGCAGTTCTTC. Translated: CASSQGFSGLVDPHSYNEQFF.

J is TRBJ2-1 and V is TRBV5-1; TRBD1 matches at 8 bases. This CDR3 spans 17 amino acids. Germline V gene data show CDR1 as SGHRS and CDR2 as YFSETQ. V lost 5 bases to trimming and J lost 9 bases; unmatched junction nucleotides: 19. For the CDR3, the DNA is TGCGCCAGCAGGTCTTATCGGGACCGGACAGGGTCGGGTGAGCAGTTCTTC. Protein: CASRSYRDRTGSGEQFF.

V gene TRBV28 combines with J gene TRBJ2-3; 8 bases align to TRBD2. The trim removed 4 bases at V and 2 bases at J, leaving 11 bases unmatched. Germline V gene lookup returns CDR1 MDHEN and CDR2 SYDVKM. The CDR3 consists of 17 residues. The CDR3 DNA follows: TGTGCCAGCAGTTCCCACGCGACGGGGGGGCACACAGATACGCAGTATTTT. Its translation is CASSSHATGGHTDTQYF. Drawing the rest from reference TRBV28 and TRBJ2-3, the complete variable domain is DVKVTQSSRYLVKRTGEKVFLECVQDMDHENMFWYRQDPGLGLRLIYFSYDVKMKEKGDIPEGYSVSREKKERFSLILESASTNQTSMYLCASSSHATGGHTDTQYFGPGTRLTVL.

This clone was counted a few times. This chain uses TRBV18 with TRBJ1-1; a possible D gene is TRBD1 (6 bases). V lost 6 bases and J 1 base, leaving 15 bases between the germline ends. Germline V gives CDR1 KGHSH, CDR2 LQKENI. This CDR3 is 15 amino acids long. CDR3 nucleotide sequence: TGTGCCAGCTCCCAGGGGAGACAGTGGAACACTGAAGCTTTCTTT. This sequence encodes CASSQGRQWNTEAFF.

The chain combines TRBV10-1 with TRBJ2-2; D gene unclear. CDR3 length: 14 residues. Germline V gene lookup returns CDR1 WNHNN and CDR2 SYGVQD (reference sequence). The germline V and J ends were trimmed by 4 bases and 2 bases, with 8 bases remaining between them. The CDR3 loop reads CASSVSYNTGELFF. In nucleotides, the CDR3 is TGCGCCAGCAGTGTTAGCTATAACACCGGGGAGCTGTTTTTT.

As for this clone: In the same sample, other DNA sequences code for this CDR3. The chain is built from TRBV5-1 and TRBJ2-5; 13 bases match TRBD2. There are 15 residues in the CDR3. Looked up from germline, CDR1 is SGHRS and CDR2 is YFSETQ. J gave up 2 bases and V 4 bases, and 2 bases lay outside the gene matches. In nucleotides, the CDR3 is TGCGCCAGCAGCGCGGGACTAGCGGGACAAGAGACCCAGTACTTC. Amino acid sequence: CASSAGLAGQETQYF.

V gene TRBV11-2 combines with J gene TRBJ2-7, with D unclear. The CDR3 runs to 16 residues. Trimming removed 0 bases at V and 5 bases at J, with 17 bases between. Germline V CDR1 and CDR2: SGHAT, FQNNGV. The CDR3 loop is CASSLDGARTGHEQYF. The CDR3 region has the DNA TGTGCCAGCAGCTTAGATGGAGCTAGAACTGGTCACGAGCAGTACTTC. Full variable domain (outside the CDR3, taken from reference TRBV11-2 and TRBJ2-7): EAGVAQSPRYKIIEKRQSVAFWCNPISGHATLYWYQQILGQGPKLLIQFQNNGVVDDSQLPKDRFSAERLKGVDSTLKIQPAKLEDSAVYLCASSLDGARTGHEQYFGPGTRLTVT.

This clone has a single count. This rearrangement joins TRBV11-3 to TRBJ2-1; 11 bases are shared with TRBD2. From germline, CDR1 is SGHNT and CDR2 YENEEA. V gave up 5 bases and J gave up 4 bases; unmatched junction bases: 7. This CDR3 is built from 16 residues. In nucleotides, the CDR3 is TGTGCCAGCAGCGAAGGGACTAGCGGAGGATACAATGAGCAGTTCTTC. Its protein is CASSEGTSGGYNEQFF.

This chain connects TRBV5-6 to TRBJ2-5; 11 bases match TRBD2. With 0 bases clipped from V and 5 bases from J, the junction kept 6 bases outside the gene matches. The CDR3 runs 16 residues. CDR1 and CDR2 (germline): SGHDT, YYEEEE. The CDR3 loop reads CASSLVAGGYEETQYF. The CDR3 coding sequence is TGTGCCAGCAGCTTGGTAGCGGGAGGGTACGAGGAGACCCAGTACTTC.

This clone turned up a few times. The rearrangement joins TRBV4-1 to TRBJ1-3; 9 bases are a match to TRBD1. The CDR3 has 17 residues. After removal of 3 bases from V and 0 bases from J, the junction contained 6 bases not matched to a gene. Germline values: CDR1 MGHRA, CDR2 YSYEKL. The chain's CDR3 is CASSQRGQGLSGNTIYF. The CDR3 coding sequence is TGCGCCAGCAGCCAGAGGGGACAGGGACTCTCTGGAAACACCATATATTTT.

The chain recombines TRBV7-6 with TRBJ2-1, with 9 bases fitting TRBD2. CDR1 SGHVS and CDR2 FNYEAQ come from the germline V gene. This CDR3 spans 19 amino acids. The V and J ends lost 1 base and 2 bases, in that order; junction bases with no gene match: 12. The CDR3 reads CASSLGAGGPLHAYNEQFF. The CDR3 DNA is TGTGCCAGCAGCTTAGGGGCGGGAGGGCCGCTACACGCCTACAATGAGCAGTTCTTC.

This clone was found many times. The DNA for the CDR3 is TGCGCCAGCAGCATTACAACAACTAATGAAAAACTGTTTTTT. Encoded protein: CASSITTTNEKLFF. This sequence joins TRBV5-1 and TRBJ1-4; D unclear. V dropped 4 bases and J dropped 0 bases, with 7 bases sitting between them. This CDR3 contains 14 residues. CDR1 is SGHRS, CDR2 YFSETQ, per germline. The full variable domain, completed using reference TRBV5-1 and TRBJ1-4, is KAGVTQTPRYLIKTRGQQVTLSCSPISGHRSVSWYQQTPGQGLQFLFEYFSETQRNKGNFPGRFSGRQFSNSRSEMNVSTLELGDSALYLCASSITTTNEKLFFGSGTQLSVL.

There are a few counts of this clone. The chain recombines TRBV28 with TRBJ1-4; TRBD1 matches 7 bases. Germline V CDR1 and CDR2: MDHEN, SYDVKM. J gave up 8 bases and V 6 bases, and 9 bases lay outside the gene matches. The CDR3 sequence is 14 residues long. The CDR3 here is CASSRRQGLEKLFF. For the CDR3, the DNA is TGTGCCAGCAGCCGCCGACAGGGTCTGGAAAAACTGTTTTTT.

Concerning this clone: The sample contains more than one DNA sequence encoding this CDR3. CDR3 nucleotide sequence: TGTGCCAGTAGTCGACAGGGAGTGGGCGAGCAGTACTTC. This encodes CASSRQGVGEQYF. J is TRBJ2-7 and V is TRBV19, with TRBD1 matching 7 bases. Trimming at V came to 5 bases and at J to 6 bases, leaving 7 bases not matched to a gene. The CDR3 is made up of 13 amino acids. Germline assignment: CDR1 LNHDA and CDR2 SQIVND (reference sequence). Looking up the rest from reference TRBV19 and TRBJ2-7 gives the full variable domain: DGGITQSPKYLFRKEGQNVTLSCEQNLNHDAMYWYRQDPGQGLRLIYYSQIVNDFQKGDIAEGYSVSREKKESFPLTVTSAQKNPTAFYLCASSRQGVGEQYFGPGTRLTVT.